The 16 T cell receptor beta chains listed next were all sequenced from one sample in a study of blood T cell repertoires in COVID-19. Repertoires were generated with immunoSEQ multiplex PCR, while TCRdb's copy carries only in-frame clones and drops some. The sample lists roughly 150,000 clones, 80% to 90% occurring once. The sample was peripheral blood. These receptors were taken from a woman between 40 and 50 years old with acute or convalescent COVID-19.

In this sample, this clone turned up a few times. This chain joins TRBV28 and TRBJ1-1; 7 bases line up with TRBD1. Germline CDR1 is MDHEN and CDR2 is SYDVKM. CDR3 length: 13 amino acids. V dropped 6 bases and J dropped 3; count of bases not matched to a gene: 4. The CDR3 protein is CASSVQGYTEAFF. In nucleotides, the CDR3 is TGTGCCAGCAGCGTACAGGGGTACACTGAAGCTTTCTTT.

This chain connects TRBV28 to TRBJ2-5, with TRBD1 identical over 7 bases. The germline CDR1 and CDR2 sequences are MDHEN and SYDVKM. V lost 6 bases, J lost 7 bases, and 11 bases stayed unmatched. The CDR3 spans 14 residues. This chain's CDR3 is CASSYIGGPPTQYF. In DNA, the CDR3 is TGTGCCAGCAGCTATATAGGGGGCCCTCCGACCCAGTACTTC.

The chain combines TRBV6-5 with TRBJ2-1; the D gene is possibly TRBD1 (6 bases). CDR3 length equals 15 residues. V dropped 6 bases and J dropped 4 bases, with 16 bases sitting between them. The V gene's germline CDR1 is MNHEY and CDR2 SVGAGI. This CDR3 reads CASRSSDRRYNEQFF. The CDR3 region has the DNA TGTGCCAGCAGGTCGAGCGACAGGAGATACAATGAGCAGTTCTTC.

To note about this clone: One end of the junction does not line up with germline, which may come from a read error. J is TRBJ2-3 and V is TRBV7-3; TRBD1 matches 9 bases. The CDR3 contains 18 residues. From germline, CDR1 is SGHTA and CDR2 FQGTGA. The CDR3 DNA follows: TGTGCCAGCAGCTTATCACCGGGACAGGGATCAGCCACAAATACGCAGTATTTT. It specifies CASSLSPGQGSATNTQYF.

The chain combines TRBV12-5 with TRBJ2-7; 8 positions agree with TRBD1. The CDR3 consists of 14 residues. The germline CDR1 and CDR2 sequences are LGHNT and FRNRAP. Trimming took 6 bases from V and 2 from J; bases not matched to a gene: 6. This chain's CDR3 is CASGLQGGPYEQYF. In DNA, the CDR3 is TGTGCTAGTGGATTACAGGGGGGACCCTACGAGCAGTACTTC.

The DNA for the CDR3 is TGTGCCAGCAGACAAGTGACAGGGCCGGGTACGCAGTATTTT. Translated: CASRQVTGPGTQYF. The V and J genes are TRBV2 and TRBJ2-3; 7 positions agree with TRBD1. The V segment lost 6 bases and the J segment 8 bases; nucleotides outside the gene matches: 11. CDR1 and CDR2 from the germline V gene are SNHLY and FYNNEI. The CDR3 runs 14 residues.

This chain uses TRBV6-1 with TRBJ1-2; perhaps TRBD1 as D (6 bases). CDR3 length: 16 amino acids. Trimming shortened V by 0 bases and J by 4 bases, and 15 bases separated the two germline ends. CDR1 is MNHNS and CDR2 is SASEGT in the germline V gene. The CDR3 region is CASSEARDTASYGYTF. The CDR3 bases are TGTGCCAGCAGTGAAGCGAGGGACACGGCGAGCTATGGCTACACCTTC.

The chain couples TRBV5-4 to TRBJ2-4; D might be TRBD2 (6 bases). Germline V gene lookup returns CDR1 SGHNT and CDR2 YYREEE (reference sequence). The CDR3 covers 13 residues. Trimming stripped 1 base from V and 6 bases from J, with 8 bases between. DNA for the CDR3: TGTGCCAGCAGCTTGCAGGGAGGAAACATTCAGTACTTC. Translating gives CASSLQGGNIQYF.

This clone has a single count. The CDR3 nucleotides are TGCGCCAGCAGCCAATCGACAGGGGGTTTGATAGGCTACACCTTC. Translating it yields CASSQSTGGLIGYTF. V and J are TRBV4-1 and TRBJ1-2; TRBD1 matches at 9 bases. CDR3 length: 15 amino acids. J gave up 8 bases and V 2 bases, and 9 bases lay outside the gene matches. From germline, CDR1 is MGHRA and CDR2 YSYEKL.

The chain carries TRBV28 and TRBJ2-6; a possible D gene is TRBD1 (7 bases). The CDR3 sequence is 15 residues long. Deletions cut 8 bases from V and 1 base from J, with 12 bases between. CDR1 and CDR2 (germline): MDHEN, SYDVKM. The CDR3 is CASQGGPSGANVLTF. As DNA, the CDR3 is TGTGCCAGCCAGGGGGGCCCTTCTGGGGCCAACGTCCTGACTTTC.

The chain recombines TRBV6-5 with TRBJ2-3, with 7 bases aligning to TRBD1. CDR1 and CDR2 from the germline V gene are MNHEY and SVGAGI. CDR3 length: 15 residues. With 5 bases clipped from V and 1 base from J, the junction kept 6 bases outside the gene matches. The CDR3 bases are TGTGCCAGCAGTCGGCGAGGGACAGGCACAGATACGCAGTATTTT. Protein product: CASSRRGTGTDTQYF.

The V gene is TRBV15, the J gene TRBJ2-1, with TRBD2 matching 10 bases. V shed 4 bases and J 7 bases; nucleotides not matched to a gene: 7. Germline-derived CDR1 and CDR2 are LNHNV and YYDKDF (reference sequence). CDR3 size: 15 residues. Written as DNA, the CDR3 is TGTGCCACCAGCAAAACTAGCGGGGCACGTAATGAGCAGTTCTTC. As protein: CATSKTSGARNEQFF.

The gene calls are TRBV10-3 and TRBJ1-6; the match to TRBD1 covers 9 bases. The CDR3 spans 16 residues. Per germline, CDR1 ENHRY and CDR2 SYGVKD. V shed 2 bases, J shed 6 bases, and the junction held 5 bases outside the gene matches. CDR3 sequence (DNA): TGTGCCATCAGTGAGCCCCCGGGACAGGGTAATTCACCCCTCCACTTT. Its translation: CAISEPPGQGNSPLHF.

The chain links TRBV5-1 to TRBJ1-2; weak D call: TRBD1 (6 bases). V lost 4 bases and J 3 bases, leaving 19 bases between the germline ends. The CDR3 spans 16 residues. CDR1 and CDR2 from the germline V gene are SGHRS and YFSETQ. The CDR3 protein is CASSPGGGRQDYGYTF. The CDR3 DNA sequence: TGCGCCAGCAGCCCTGGTGGGGGCCGACAGGACTATGGCTACACCTTC.

The V gene is TRBV6-5, the J gene TRBJ1-2, with TRBD1 matching over 10 bases. Per the germline V gene, CDR1 is MNHEY and CDR2 is SVGAGI. J lost 7 bases, V lost 7 bases, and 3 bases had no gene match. The CDR3 consists of 12 residues. The CDR3 sequence is CASTRTGGGYTF. The CDR3 DNA is TGTGCCAGCACCCGGACAGGGGGTGGCTACACCTTC.

The J gene is TRBJ2-5, the V gene TRBV23-1, with 8 bases identical to TRBD1. TRBV23-1 has ORF status, its function being uncertain. After removal of 0 bases from V and 5 bases from J, the junction contained 8 bases not matched to a gene. The CDR3 is 16 residues long. The CDR3 nucleotides read TGCGCCAGCAGTCAATCGGACAGGGCCTGGGTGGAGACCCAGTACTTC. Translation: CASSQSDRAWVETQYF.